The subject of this entry is one TCR beta chain. These data belong to a study of blood T cell repertoires in COVID-19. On the study more broadly: PBMCs, B-cell-depleted T cells, or T cells provided the cDNA or gDNA that made up the material.

CDR1 and CDR2 from the germline V gene are LGHDT and YNNKEL (reference sequence). Trimming shortened V by 1 base and J by 5 bases, and 14 bases separated the two germline ends. There are 15 residues in the CDR3. Original analysis: Nucleated cell number was recorded as an estimate derived from reference gene primer amplification. Sequencing was performed with immunoSEQ multiplex PCR; in TCRdb, only in-frame clones are kept and a portion is missing. V, J and clone size are taken as reported in that table, and D and trimming were inferred from the DNA itself. The repertoire holds some 530,000 clones, with roughly nine tenths as singletons. In terms of age and location, participants ranged from roughly 18 to 90 years and lived in around 22 US areas.

This chain uses TRBV3-1 (or the pseudogene TRBV3-2) with TRBJ1-2; tentative D call: TRBD1 (5 bases). The source is a woman in her sixties or seventies who had recovered from COVID-19. The source material was PBMCs or T cells enriched from blood (not recorded which). CDR3 sequence reads: CASSQALFKGYGYTF. The DNA of the CDR3 is TGTGCCAGCAGCCAAGCCCTATTTAAGGGGTATGGCTACACCTTC.